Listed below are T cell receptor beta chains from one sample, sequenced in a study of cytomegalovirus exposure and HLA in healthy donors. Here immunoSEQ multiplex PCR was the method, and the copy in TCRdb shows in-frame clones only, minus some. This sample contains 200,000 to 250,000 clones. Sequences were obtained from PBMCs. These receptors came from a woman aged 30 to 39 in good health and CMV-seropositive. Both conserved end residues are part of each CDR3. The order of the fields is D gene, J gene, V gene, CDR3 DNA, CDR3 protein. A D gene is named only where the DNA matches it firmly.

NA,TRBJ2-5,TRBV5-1,TGCGCCAGCAGCACGGGGGACAGCCAAGAGACCCAGTACTTC,CASSTGDSQETQYF
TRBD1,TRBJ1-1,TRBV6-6,TGTGCCAGCAGTCCGGGACAGGAAGCTTTCTTT,CASSPGQEAFF
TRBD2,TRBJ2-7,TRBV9,TGTGCCAGCAGCGTTGGGACTAGCGTCATTGGAAACGACGAGCAGTACTTC,CASSVGTSVIGNDEQYF
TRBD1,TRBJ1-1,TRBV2,TGTGCCAGCAGTGTCCGACAGGGGGTAGGAGCTTTCTTT,CASSVRQGVGAFF
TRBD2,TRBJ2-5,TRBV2,TGTGCCAGCAGTACCCTCCCCCCGACTAGCGGGAGGGCCGTCCAAGAGACCCAGTACTTC,CASSTLPPTSGRAVQETQYF
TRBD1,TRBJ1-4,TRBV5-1,TGCGCCAGCAGCTGGGGACAGGGGCAAGGAGAAAAACTGTTTTTT,CASSWGQGQGEKLFF
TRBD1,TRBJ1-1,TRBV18,TGTGCCAGCTCGAGGACAGGGGAAGAAGCTTTCTTT,CASSRTGEEAFF
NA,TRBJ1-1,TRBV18,TGTGCCAGCTCACCCTCTTCACAGAGGGCCGGCACTGAAGCTTTCTTT,CASSPSSQRAGTEAFF
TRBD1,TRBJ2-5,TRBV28,TGTGCCAGCGGGGACAGTCTTCAAGAGACCCAGTACTTC,CASGDSLQETQYF
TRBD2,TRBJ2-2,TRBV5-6,TGTGCCAGCAGCTTGTTGGGGACTAGCCTAATTACCGGGGAGCTGTTTTTT,CASSLLGTSLITGELFF
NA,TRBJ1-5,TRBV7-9,TGTGCCAGCAGCTTAGACCTCTCGTGGGGGCAAGGGAGCAATCAGCCCCAGCATTTT,CASSLDLSWGQGSNQPQHF
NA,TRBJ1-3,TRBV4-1,TGCGCCAGCAGCCAGGACGAGGGAGACGGAAACACCATATATTTT,CASSQDEGDGNTIYF
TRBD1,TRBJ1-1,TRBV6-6,TGTGCCATCTCGGGACAGGGGGATAGAAGAGCTTTCTTT,CAISGQGDRRAFF
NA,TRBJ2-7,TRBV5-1,TGCGCCAGCAGCTTGGCCGGCTCCTACGAGCAGTACTTC,CASSLAGSYEQYF
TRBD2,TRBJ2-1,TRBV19,TGTGCCAGTTCTAAGCGGGAGACTGAGCAGTTCTTC,CASSKRETEQFF
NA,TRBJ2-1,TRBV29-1,TGCAGCGTTGAAGAAGGCGGGTTTGGTTCCTACAATGAGCAGTTCTTC,CSVEEGGFGSYNEQFF
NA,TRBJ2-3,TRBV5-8,TGTGCCAGCAGCTTGGTGTACACAGATACGCAGTATTTT,CASSLVYTDTQYF
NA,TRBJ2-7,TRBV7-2,TGTGCCAGCAGCTTGGCGGAGGGCGGTGAGCAGTACTTC,CASSLAEGGEQYF
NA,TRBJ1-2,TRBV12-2,TGTGCAAGTCGCTTACCCAACCACGGACAGGGAGGACCCTATGGCTACACCTTC,CASRLPNHGQGGPYGYTF
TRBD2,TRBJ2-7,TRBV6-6,TGTGCCAGCACTGGACTAGCGGGAGAGGGGTACTACGAGCAGTACTTC,CASTGLAGEGYYEQYF
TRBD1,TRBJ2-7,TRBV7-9,TGTGCCAGCAGCCTACTCCCCGAGGGGGACAGGGGGTTGTACGAGCAGTACTTC,CASSLLPEGDRGLYEQYF
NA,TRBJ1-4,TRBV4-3,TGCGCCAGCAGCCAAGTTGAGGGTCCTGAAAAACTGTTTTTT,CASSQVEGPEKLFF
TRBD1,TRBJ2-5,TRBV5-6,TGTGCCAGCAGCCCAGGACAGGGGAACTCGGAGACCCAGTACTTC,CASSPGQGNSETQYF
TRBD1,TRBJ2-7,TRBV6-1,TGTGCCAGCAGTGAAAGCGCAGGGGGCGACGAGCAGTACTTC,CASSESAGGDEQYF
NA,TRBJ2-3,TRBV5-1,TGCGCCAGCAGCTTACAGGGTCACAGCACAGATACGCAGTATTTT,CASSLQGHSTDTQYF
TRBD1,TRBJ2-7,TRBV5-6,TGTGCCAGCAGAAAGGGACAGGGGGTCTTCCACGAGCAGTACTTC,CASRKGQGVFHEQYF
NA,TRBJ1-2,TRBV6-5,TGTGCCAGCAGTTACCGAGCAGGTCGCCTATATGGCTACACCTTC,CASSYRAGRLYGYTF
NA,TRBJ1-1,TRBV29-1,TGCGTGGGGGAGGGAACTGAAGCTTTCTTT,CVGEGTEAFF
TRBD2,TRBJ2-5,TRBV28,TGTGCCAGCAGTTTATATTACGGGAGGGCCGGGGAGACCCAGTACTTC,CASSLYYGRAGETQYF
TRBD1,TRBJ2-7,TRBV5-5,TGTGCCAGCAGCTTGGAACCCAGGGGGCGCGACTACGAGCAGTACTTC,CASSLEPRGRDYEQYF
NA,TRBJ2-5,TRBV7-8,TGTGCCAGCAGCTCCTTCGAGACCCAGTACTTC,CASSSFETQYF
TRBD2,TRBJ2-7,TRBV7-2,TGTGCCAGCAGCTTAAGGCTAGCGGGAGAATCGGAGCAGTACTTC,CASSLRLAGESEQYF
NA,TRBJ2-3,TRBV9,TGTGCCAGCAGCCCTCGACTGCAACCTAGCACAGATACGCAGTATTTT,CASSPRLQPSTDTQYF
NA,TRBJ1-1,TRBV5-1,TGCGCCAGCAGCTCCGATACAGGGTACACTGAAGCTTTCTTT,CASSSDTGYTEAFF
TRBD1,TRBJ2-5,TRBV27,TGTGCCAGCAGTCCGACAGGGGTTGGTTGGGAGACCCAGTACTTC,CASSPTGVGWETQYF
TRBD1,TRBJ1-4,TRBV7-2,TGTGCCAGCAGCTTAGTATGGACAGGGGGCTCTAAAAAACTGTTTTTT,CASSLVWTGGSKKLFF
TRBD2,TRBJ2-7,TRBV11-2,TGTGCCAGCAGCTACACTAGCGGGGCGAGCTCCTACGAGCAGTACTTC,CASSYTSGASSYEQYF
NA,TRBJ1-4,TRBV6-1,TGTGCCAGCAGCGCAGGGGCAACTAATGAAAAACTGTTTTTT,CASSAGATNEKLFF
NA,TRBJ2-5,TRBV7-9,TGTGCCAGCAGCCGCCGACGGGGGAAAGAGACCCAGTACTTC,CASSRRRGKETQYF
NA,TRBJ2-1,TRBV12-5,TGTGCTAGTGGTTTGGAAAACAGGGTGGAGGTTAATGAGCAGTTCTTC,CASGLENRVEVNEQFF
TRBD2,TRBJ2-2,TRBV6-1,TGTGCCAGCAGGAGTACTAGCGGGGGTATCGGGGAGCTGTTTTTT,CASRSTSGGIGELFF
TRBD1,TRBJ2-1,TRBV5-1,TGCGCCAGCGGGACAGGGGTTTACAATGAGCAGTTCTTC,CASGTGVYNEQFF
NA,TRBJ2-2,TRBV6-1,TGTGCCAGCAGTGAATCGGTGTACACCGGGGAGCTGTTTTTT,CASSESVYTGELFF
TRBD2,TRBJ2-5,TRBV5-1,TGCGCCAGCCATAGCGGGAGTGGGGAGACCCAGTACTTC,CASHSGSGETQYF
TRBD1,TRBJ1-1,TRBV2,TGTGCCAGCATCGAGACAGGGAATATGAACACTGAAGCTTTCTTT,CASIETGNMNTEAFF
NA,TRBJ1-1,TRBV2,TGTGCCAGCAGTCCCGAGGCAGGAGGGGAAGCTTTCTTT,CASSPEAGGEAFF
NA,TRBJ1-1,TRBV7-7,TGTGCCAGCAGCCCACTACTTAGTTGGACTGAAGCTTTCTTT,CASSPLLSWTEAFF
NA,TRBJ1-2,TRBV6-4,TGTGCCAGCAGTGGCCGGGGGGGCTACACCTTC,CASSGRGGYTF
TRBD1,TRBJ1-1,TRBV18,TGTGCCAGCTCCAAAACGGGACAGGGTGGCACTGAAGCTTTCTTT,CASSKTGQGGTEAFF
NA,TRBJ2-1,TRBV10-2,TGCGCCAGCATGACGGGGAGGCTAGCAAACAATGAGCAGTTCTTC,CASMTGRLANNEQFF
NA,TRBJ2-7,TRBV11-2,TGTGCCAGCAGCTTGGGCAGGAACTCCTACGAGCAGTACTTC,CASSLGRNSYEQYF
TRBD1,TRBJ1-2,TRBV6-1,TGTGCCAGCAGTCGACCAAGACAGGGCAATGGCTACACCTTC,CASSRPRQGNGYTF